A single sample gave rise to the 19 T cell receptor beta chains below, sequenced in a study of T cell responses to AZD1222 COVID-19 vaccine. Sequenced by immunoSEQ multiplex PCR; TCRdb stores in-frame clones only, minus some. The profile shows under 130,000 clones, about 90% of them singletons. The source was peripheral blood, collected 28 days after the second AZD1222 dose. These receptors came from an adult who received the AZD1222 COVID-19 vaccine.

The chain employs TRBV6-5 and TRBJ2-3; the D is unclear. The CDR3 is 14 amino acids. CDR1 MNHEY and CDR2 SVGAGI come from the germline V gene. Trimming took off 5 bases at V and 2 bases at J, with 11 bases between the two ends. CDR3 coding DNA: TGTGCCAGCAGTCCAAGCGTTAACACAGATACGCAGTATTTT. Protein: CASSPSVNTDTQYF.

V usage is TRBV3-1 (or the pseudogene TRBV3-2) and J usage is TRBJ1-1; no clear D gene. The CDR3 extends over 13 amino acids. V was pared by 5 bases and J by 0 bases, with 7 bases between. CDR1 and CDR2 from the germline V gene are LGHDT and YNNKEL (reference sequence). CDR3 nucleotides: TGTGCCAGCAGCATTCAGATGAACACTGAAGCTTTCTTT. This sequence encodes CASSIQMNTEAFF.

The V call is TRBV5-8, the J call TRBJ1-1; D not certain. The germline CDR1 and CDR2 sequences are SGHTS and YDEGEE. The CDR3 sequence is 8 residues long. With 4 bases removed from V and 11 bases from J, the gap between germline ends came to 3 bases. As DNA, the CDR3 is TGTGCCAGCAGCAACGCTTTCTTT. Protein product: CASSNAFF.

This chain connects TRBV7-3 to TRBJ2-5; D possibly corresponds to TRBD2 (6 bases). From germline, CDR1 is SGHTA and CDR2 FQGTGA. The V gene lost 5 bases and the J gene lost 5 bases, with 12 bases spanning the gap. This CDR3 has 13 amino acids. This CDR3 is CASSRGVAETQYF. The CDR3 DNA reads as TGTGCCAGCAGCCGCGGGGTGGCGGAGACCCAGTACTTC.

This rearrangement joins TRBV28 to TRBJ1-5; D ambiguous. The V end lost 7 bases, the J end lost 2 bases, and 12 bases lay between the germline ends. Germline CDR1 reads MDHEN; CDR2 reads SYDVKM. CDR3 length: 14 residues. DNA of the CDR3: TGTGCCAGCACCGGGATGCTTGGCAATCAGCCCCAGCATTTT. Its protein is CASTGMLGNQPQHF.

The chain combines TRBV2 with TRBJ2-1, with 11 bases aligning to TRBD2. The CDR3 has 15 amino acids. Trimming cost V 3 bases and J 9 bases; bases outside gene matches: 7. Germline V gives CDR1 SNHLY, CDR2 FYNNEI. The CDR3, as DNA: TGTGCCAGCAGTGATGTGACTAGCGGGATGGCTGAGCAGTTCTTC. This codes for CASSDVTSGMAEQFF.

This rearrangement joins TRBV11-2 to TRBJ1-2; TRBD1 might be the D (5 bases). Germline V lookup: CDR1 SGHAT, CDR2 FQNNGV. The CDR3 length is 16 residues. Trimming cost V 0 bases and J 3 bases, with 14 bases left between them. The CDR3 nucleotides read TGTGCCAGCAGCTTAGAGTCAACAGGAATGTACTATGGCTACACCTTC. Protein product: CASSLESTGMYYGYTF. The full variable domain, its missing parts supplied by reference TRBV11-2 and TRBJ1-2, is EAGVAQSPRYKIIEKRQSVAFWCNPISGHATLYWYQQILGQGPKLLIQFQNNGVVDDSQLPKDRFSAERLKGVDSTLKIQPAKLEDSAVYLCASSLESTGMYYGYTFGSGTRLTVV.

This chain uses TRBV19 with TRBJ2-1; unclear D gene. In germline, CDR1 is LNHDA, CDR2 SQIVND (reference sequence). V was cut by 0 bases and J by 9 bases, with 12 bases left in between. This CDR3 is built from 14 residues. This CDR3 is CASSIDRSSAEQFF. DNA for the CDR3: TGTGCCAGTAGTATAGACAGGTCGAGTGCTGAGCAGTTCTTC.

The rearrangement joins TRBV24-1 to TRBJ2-7; D is unresolved. Germline CDR1 is KGHDR and CDR2 is SFDVKD. The CDR3 consists of 15 residues. V shed 2 bases and J shed 0 bases, with 10 bases lying between them. CDR3 region: CATSDSRESSYEQYF. CDR3 DNA: TGTGCCACCAGTGATTCAAGGGAATCCTCCTACGAGCAGTACTTC.

This rearrangement joins TRBV5-1 to TRBJ2-1; weak D call: TRBD2 (5 bases). V lost 2 bases to trimming and J lost 5 bases, with 14 bases between them. Germline CDR1 reads SGHRS; CDR2 reads YFSETQ. The CDR3 covers 15 residues. Written as DNA, the CDR3 is TGCGCCAGCAGCTTTAGTTCTAGCTCTCACAATGAGCAGTTCTTC. Its protein is CASSFSSSSHNEQFF.

The rearrangement joins TRBV3-1 (or the pseudogene TRBV3-2) to TRBJ1-5, with D possibly TRBD1 on 5 matching bases. Germline V CDR1 and CDR2: LGHDT, YNNKEL (reference sequence). V gave up 1 base and J gave up 11 bases, with 21 bases separating them. CDR3 length: 16 amino acids. The CDR3 loop reads CASSQGFYGGVGAQHF. The CDR3 DNA reads TGTGCCAGCAGCCAAGGTTTTTATGGAGGGGTTGGAGCCCAGCATTTT.

This sequence joins TRBV28 and TRBJ1-2; 9 bases fit TRBD1. V shed 7 bases and J 4 bases; nucleotides not matched to a gene: 10. CDR1 and CDR2 from the germline V gene are MDHEN and SYDVKM. The CDR3 is 15 residues long. This CDR3 is CASTFGGQGVYGYTF. The CDR3 coding sequence is TGTGCCAGCACCTTTGGGGGACAGGGCGTCTATGGCTACACCTTC.

The gene calls are TRBV4-1 and TRBJ1-4; D unresolved. Germline CDR1 and CDR2: MGHRA and YSYEKL. The CDR3 extends over 18 amino acids. V lost 4 bases to trimming and J lost 6 bases, with 24 bases between them. The CDR3 region is CASSPIGTTQTVYEKLFF. DNA for the CDR3: TGCGCCAGCAGCCCAATCGGAACCACTCAGACGGTTTATGAAAAACTGTTTTTT.

The gene calls are TRBV5-1 and TRBJ2-1, with 7 positions matching TRBD1. J was trimmed by 2 bases and V by 3 bases; bases with no gene match: 8. The V gene's germline CDR1 is SGHRS and CDR2 YFSETQ. The CDR3 length is 16 residues. The CDR3 bases are TGCGCCAGCAGCTACACTTCCGGGACAGCCTACAATGAGCAGTTCTTC. This codes for CASSYTSGTAYNEQFF.

The chain combines TRBV6-5 with TRBJ1-3, with D unresolved. The CDR3 consists of 16 residues. The germline V and J ends were trimmed by 0 bases and 2 bases, with 11 bases remaining between them. Germline V gene data show CDR1 as MNHEY and CDR2 as SVGAGI. The CDR3 DNA sequence: TGTGCCAGCAGTTACTCACGCCAACTCCCTGGAAACACCATATATTTT. The encoded protein is CASSYSRQLPGNTIYF.

The rearrangement uses TRBV5-1 and TRBJ2-3; D is perhaps TRBD2 (6 bases). CDR3 size: 14 residues. Trimming took off 3 bases at V and 4 bases at J, with 12 bases between the two ends. CDR1 is SGHRS and CDR2 is YFSETQ in the germline V gene. The CDR3, as DNA: TGCGCCAGCAGCTCCGGGAGTACCCCAGATACGCAGTATTTT. This sequence encodes CASSSGSTPDTQYF.

The rearrangement uses TRBV28 and TRBJ1-1; D not resolved. Trimming shortened V by 0 bases and J by 1 base, and 9 bases separated the two germline ends. Germline-derived CDR1 and CDR2 are MDHEN and SYDVKM. The CDR3 has 15 amino acids. CDR3 in amino acids: CASSLWEGANTEAFF. The CDR3 region has the DNA TGTGCCAGCAGTTTATGGGAGGGTGCGAACACTGAAGCTTTCTTT.

This clone showed up just a few times. The genes are TRBV7-9 and TRBJ1-2, with D uncertain. Germline lookup yields CDR1 SEHNR and CDR2 FQNEAQ (reference sequence). Trimming stripped 2 bases from V and 4 bases from J, with 11 bases between. CDR3 length: 14 residues. The CDR3 DNA reads as TGTGCCAGCAGCTTATCAACAAGAGGCTATGGCTACACCTTC. This gives the protein CASSLSTRGYGYTF.

The chain links TRBV7-8 to TRBJ2-7; D not resolved. The CDR3 totals 15 residues. Trimming took 6 bases from V and 3 from J, leaving 18 bases between them. The germline CDR1 and CDR2 sequences are SGHVS and FQNEAQ. CDR3 sequence: CASSIRVAGIYEQYF. The CDR3 DNA reads TGTGCCAGCAGTATAAGAGTGGCCGGCATCTACGAGCAGTACTTC.